Described below is a single T cell receptor (beta chain) sequence and its context. This specimen belongs to a study of control samples from healthy donors and cancer patients. V dropped 1 base and J dropped 1; count of bases not matched to a gene: 9. This CDR3 comprises 18 residues. Germline V gene lookup returns CDR1 SGHRS and CDR2 YFSETQ. TCRdb keeps only in-frame clones here, not all; method: immunoSEQ multiplex PCR. The sample's table shows about 200,000 clones. What was sequenced was blood. This TCR was recovered from a woman aged 30 to 39 in good health. J is TRBJ2-3 and V is TRBV5-1; 10 bases are a match to TRBD2. The CDR3 protein is CASSLWYSGGARTDTQYF. The CDR3 DNA follows: TGCGCCAGCAGCTTGTGGTACAGCGGGGGGGCCCGCACAGATACGCAGTATTTT.